The next 30 T cell receptor beta chains were all read from a single sample in a study of blood T cell repertoires in COVID-19. The assay was immunoSEQ multiplex PCR, and TCRdb's table has in-frame clones only and misses some. The sample includes 250,000 to 350,000 clones, around nine tenths seen only once; the top ten take approximately 0.84%. The sequenced sample was peripheral blood. Receptors originate from a man aged 30 to 45 with acute or convalescent COVID-19.

This clone was detected only once. The chain employs TRBV5-1 and TRBJ1-1; D is perhaps TRBD1 (5 bases). The germline CDR1 and CDR2 sequences are SGHRS and YFSETQ. Trimming took 1 base from V and 4 from J, leaving 20 bases between them. This CDR3 is 17 amino acids long. In nucleotides, the CDR3 is TGCGCCAGCAGCTTGTTAGGCGGAGGGGTCCAACGCACTGAAGCTTTCTTT. It yields the protein CASSLLGGGVQRTEAFF. The full variable domain, completed using reference TRBV5-1 and TRBJ1-1, is KAGVTQTPRYLIKTRGQQVTLSCSPISGHRSVSWYQQTPGQGLQFLFEYFSETQRNKGNFPGRFSGRQFSNSRSEMNVSTLELGDSALYLCASSLLGGGVQRTEAFFGQGTRLTVV.

The chain has TRBV6-5 and TRBJ1-1; no firm D call. The CDR3 spans 11 residues. Trimming took 2 bases from V and 8 from J, leaving 6 bases between them. CDR1 MNHEY and CDR2 SVGAGI come from the germline V gene. CDR3 nucleotide sequence: TGTGCCAGCAGTTACGGCACAGAAGCTTTCTTT. This encodes CASSYGTEAFF.

This chain links TRBV15 with TRBJ1-2, with a weak D call TRBD1 (5 bases). The CDR3 has 15 residues. V lost 0 bases and J lost 3, with 11 bases in between. The germline V gene encodes CDR1 LNHNV and CDR2 YYDKDF (reference sequence). The CDR3: CATSREKGIDYGYTF. For the CDR3, the DNA is TGTGCCACCAGCAGAGAAAAGGGGATCGACTATGGCTACACCTTC.

A few counts support this clone. The rearrangement uses TRBV28 and TRBJ1-2; TRBD1 is a possible D gene (6 bases). CDR3 length: 12 residues. Germline lookup yields CDR1 MDHEN and CDR2 SYDVKM. Trimming removed 3 bases from V and 4 bases from J, with 6 bases in between. The DNA for the CDR3 is TGTGCCAGCAGTTTGGACAGCTATGGCTACACCTTC. Protein product: CASSLDSYGYTF.

The chain carries TRBV5-1 and TRBJ2-1, with D possibly matching TRBD1 (7 bases). From germline, CDR1 is SGHRS and CDR2 YFSETQ. Between the trimmed V and J ends, which lost 4 bases and 6 bases, there was a span of 23 bases. This CDR3 has 17 amino acids. The DNA of the CDR3 is TGCGCCAGCAGCCCTGCAGGGGGGCCCCAGTCGTTCAATGAGCAGTTCTTC. Encoded protein: CASSPAGGPQSFNEQFF.

This clone turned up a few times. The gene calls are TRBV5-1 and TRBJ2-2; 10 bases fit TRBD2. The CDR3 contains 16 residues. CDR1 SGHRS and CDR2 YFSETQ come from the germline V gene. Trimming cost V 0 bases and J 9 bases; bases outside gene matches: 8. The CDR3 loop reads CASSLAASGRSRELFF. The CDR3 DNA is TGCGCCAGCAGCTTGGCCGCTAGCGGGAGATCTAGGGAGCTGTTTTTT.

The chain links TRBV5-6 to TRBJ1-4; 7 positions match TRBD1. Germline V lookup: CDR1 SGHDT, CDR2 YYEEEE. The trim removed 0 bases at V and 8 bases at J, leaving 4 bases unmatched. The CDR3 totals 14 residues. The CDR3 region has the DNA TGTGCCAGCAGCTTGGGGACAGGAATAGAAAAACTGTTTTTT. The encoded protein is CASSLGTGIEKLFF.

The chain joins TRBV5-1 to TRBJ2-5; 7 nucleotides agree with TRBD2. Trimming took 1 base from V and 2 from J; bases not matched to a gene: 11. Germline assignment: CDR1 SGHRS and CDR2 YFSETQ. This CDR3 spans 17 amino acids. The CDR3 nucleotides read TGCGCCAGCAGCTTGTGGCTAGCGGAGCCCAAACAAGAGACCCAGTACTTC. Translated, it gives CASSLWLAEPKQETQYF.

The genes are TRBV19 and TRBJ2-1; D gene unclear. The germline gives CDR1 LNHDA, CDR2 SQIVND (reference sequence). V dropped 5 bases and J dropped 5 bases, with 13 bases sitting between them. This CDR3 contains 14 residues. The CDR3 DNA sequence: TGTGCCAGTAGTCTCCGTCTCACTGACAATGAGCAGTTCTTC. It is translated as CASSLRLTDNEQFF.

This clone occurred once. The V call is TRBV19, the J call TRBJ1-2, with 8 nucleotides matching TRBD1. Trimming at V came to 7 bases and at J to 7 bases, leaving 5 bases not matched to a gene. The germline gives CDR1 LNHDA, CDR2 SQIVND (reference sequence). The CDR3 contains 12 residues. In DNA, the CDR3 is TGTGCCAGTACACAGGGGGAGCGTGGCTACACCTTC. As protein: CASTQGERGYTF.

J is TRBJ2-7 and V is TRBV27; 8 nucleotides match TRBD2. The CDR3 runs to 15 residues. J lost 2 bases, V lost 3 bases, and 6 bases had no gene match. Germline CDR1 and CDR2: MNHEY and SMNVEV (reference sequence). In DNA form, the CDR3 reads TGTGCCAGCAGTTTCGCTAGCGGGTCCGCCTACGAGCAGTACTTC. It encodes CASSFASGSAYEQYF.

V and J are TRBV27 and TRBJ2-2; 8 positions match TRBD1. CDR1 and CDR2 from the germline V gene are MNHEY and SMNVEV (reference sequence). V was pared by 8 bases and J by 4 bases, with 6 bases of the junction left unmatched. The CDR3 has 14 amino acids. The CDR3 bases are TGTGCCAGCTCGCGGACAGGGAGCACCGGGGAGCTGTTTTTT. Translating gives CASSRTGSTGELFF.

The chain uses TRBV28 and TRBJ1-2; D is possibly TRBD1 (6 bases). Germline CDR1 is MDHEN and CDR2 is SYDVKM. Trimming took 6 bases from V and 5 from J, leaving 19 bases between them. The CDR3 has 15 residues. The CDR3 DNA follows: TGTGCCAGCAGCCGAACCATCACAGGGTCGTATGGCTACACCTTC. It translates to CASSRTITGSYGYTF.

The chain links TRBV28 to TRBJ2-3; 9 positions agree with TRBD2. Germline V gene sequence: CDR1 MDHEN, CDR2 SYDVKM. CDR3 size: 17 residues. With V trimmed by 8 bases and J by 1 base, 13 bases remained unmatched. For the CDR3, the DNA is TGTGCCAGCTGTTCCGGAGCGGGAGGCCGATGCACAGATACGCAGTATTTT. This gives the protein CASCSGAGGRCTDTQYF. The full variable domain, completed using reference TRBV28 and TRBJ2-3, is DVKVTQSSRYLVKRTGEKVFLECVQDMDHENMFWYRQDPGLGLRLIYFSYDVKMKEKGDIPEGYSVSREKKERFSLILESASTNQTSMYLCASCSGAGGRCTDTQYFGPGTRLTVL.

The chain links TRBV1 to TRBJ1-5. TRBV1 is listed as a pseudogene. This CDR3 region has 16 residues. DNA for the CDR3: TGCACCAGCAGCCAAGGGGGGAGGACTGAAGATCAGCCCCAGCATTTT. Translated, it gives CTSSQGGRTEDQPQHF.

The chain carries TRBV15 and TRBJ1-2; 9 bases fit TRBD1. Germline-derived CDR1 and CDR2 are LNHNV and YYDKDF (reference sequence). The CDR3 has 15 residues. The V segment lost 4 bases and the J segment 4 bases; nucleotides outside the gene matches: 7. As DNA, the CDR3 is TGTGCCACCAGCATGGGACAGGGATCCTCCTATGGCTACACCTTC. This codes for CATSMGQGSSYGYTF.

A few counts support this clone. The V and J genes are TRBV10-1 and TRBJ1-1, with TRBD1 as a possible D gene (5 bases). This CDR3 has 14 amino acids. The germline gives CDR1 WNHNN, CDR2 SYGVQD (reference sequence). V lost 0 bases to trimming and J lost 4 bases, with 9 bases between them. CDR3 nucleotide sequence: TGCGCCAGCAGTGAGTCGACGGGGGTCACTGAAGCTTTCTTT. Protein sequence: CASSESTGVTEAFF.

The chain employs TRBV18 and TRBJ1-5; TRBD1 aligns across 10 bases. Germline CDR1 KGHSH, CDR2 LQKENI. V shed 2 bases and J 5 bases; nucleotides not matched to a gene: 3. The CDR3 loop spans 15 amino acids. CDR3 nucleotide sequence: TGTGCCAGCTCACCAGACAGGGGGCCCGATCAGCCCCAGCATTTT. Protein: CASSPDRGPDQPQHF.

The J gene is TRBJ2-7, the V gene TRBV19; 7 nucleotides agree with TRBD1. V lost 5 bases, J lost 2 bases, and 6 bases stayed unmatched. This CDR3 spans 14 amino acids. CDR1 LNHDA and CDR2 SQIVND come from the germline V gene (reference sequence). The CDR3 DNA is TGTGCCAGTAGTCTCGGGGACAGCCCCTACGAGCAGTACTTC. It encodes CASSLGDSPYEQYF.

The rearrangement uses TRBV6-5 and TRBJ1-2; D not resolved. The CDR3 runs 14 residues. CDR1 and CDR2 (germline): MNHEY, SVGAGI. With 5 bases removed from V and 2 bases from J, the gap between germline ends came to 12 bases. The CDR3 coding sequence is TGTGCCAGCAGTACCCACAGCTTCAACTATGGCTACACCTTC. Protein sequence: CASSTHSFNYGYTF.

The V gene is TRBV27, the J gene TRBJ2-7; TRBD2 agrees at 10 bases. From germline, CDR1 is MNHEY and CDR2 SMNVEV (reference sequence). With V trimmed by 3 bases and J by 3 bases, 5 bases remained unmatched. CDR3 length equals 15 residues. In DNA form, the CDR3 reads TGTGCCAGCAGTTTTACCCCTAGCGGGAGCTACGAGCAGTACTTC. It specifies CASSFTPSGSYEQYF.

The chain carries TRBV5-1 and TRBJ1-6, with 7 positions matching TRBD1. The CDR3 spans 14 residues. The V segment lost 4 bases and the J segment 10 bases; nucleotides outside the gene matches: 8. Per the germline V gene, CDR1 is SGHRS and CDR2 is YFSETQ. The CDR3 nucleotides read TGCGCCAGCAGCCTCGGACAGGCCCGATCACCCCTCCACTTT. This translates into CASSLGQARSPLHF.

This clone was detected a few times. The CDR3: CATHELGPRPNYGYTF. CDR3 nucleotides: TGTGCCACCCATGAGCTGGGGCCTAGACCTAACTATGGCTACACCTTC. V usage is TRBV15 and J usage is TRBJ1-2, with TRBD1 as a possible D gene (5 bases). Trimming removed 8 bases at V and 0 bases at J, with 19 bases between. The germline V gene has CDR1 LNHNV and CDR2 YYDKDF (reference sequence). This CDR3 is built from 16 residues.

This rearrangement joins TRBV6-5 to TRBJ1-6, with D maybe TRBD1 (6 bases). The V end was cut by 6 bases, the J end by 11 bases, with 20 bases between. Germline-derived CDR1 and CDR2 are MNHEY and SVGAGI. The CDR3 has 15 residues. Written as DNA, the CDR3 is TGTGCCAGCAGCTCGACAGGCGCTGGGCGGACACCCCTCCACTTT. Residues: CASSSTGAGRTPLHF.

This clone occurred once. The chain carries TRBV30 and TRBJ1-1, with D possibly being TRBD1 (6 bases). The germline gives CDR1 GTSNPN, CDR2 SVGIG (reference sequence). The V gene lost 4 bases and the J gene lost 7 bases, with 13 bases spanning the gap. The CDR3 covers 12 residues. The CDR3: CAWILRTVEAFF. The CDR3 DNA follows: TGTGCCTGGATACTGAGGACAGTTGAAGCTTTCTTT. Full variable domain (missing parts from reference TRBV30 and TRBJ1-1): SQTIHQWPATLVQPVGSPLSLECTVEGTSNPNLYWYRQAAGRGLQLLFYSVGIGQISSEVPQNLSASRPQDRQFILSSKKLLLSDSGFYLCAWILRTVEAFFGQGTRLTVV.

J is TRBJ2-3 and V is TRBV19; tentative D call: TRBD1 (7 bases). Germline CDR1 LNHDA, CDR2 SQIVND (reference sequence). The CDR3 extends over 15 amino acids. V was cut by 4 bases and J by 0 bases, with 11 bases left in between. The CDR3 region is CASSKEGASTDTQYF. CDR3 DNA: TGTGCCAGTAGTAAGGAGGGGGCGAGCACAGATACGCAGTATTTT.

V is TRBV19 and J is TRBJ2-5, with TRBD1 identical over 8 bases. Germline CDR1 and CDR2: LNHDA and SQIVND (reference sequence). V shed 7 bases, J shed 5 bases, and the junction held 6 bases outside the gene matches. CDR3 size: 13 residues. CDR3 sequence: CASTDRQGETQYF. In DNA, the CDR3 is TGTGCCAGTACCGATAGACAGGGGGAGACCCAGTACTTC.

V and J are TRBV7-8 and TRBJ2-5, with 7 bases aligning to TRBD1. The CDR3 extends over 15 amino acids. Trimming took 7 bases from V and 1 from J; bases not matched to a gene: 9. CDR1 and CDR2 from the germline V gene are SGHVS and FQNEAQ. CDR3 residues: CASTKTGTPQETQYF. The DNA for the CDR3 is TGTGCCAGCACAAAGACAGGGACCCCCCAAGAGACCCAGTACTTC.

The chain carries TRBV6-6 and TRBJ2-7; D may be TRBD2 (5 bases). The CDR3 loop spans 14 amino acids. The V gene's germline CDR1 is MNHNY and CDR2 SVGAGI (reference sequence). With 10 bases removed from V and 6 bases from J, the gap between germline ends came to 22 bases. The CDR3 bases are TGTGCCACCTACCCCCTAGCCCGTCTGGGCGAGCAGTACTTC. It encodes CATYPLARLGEQYF.

The chain employs TRBV19 and TRBJ2-1, with 10 bases matching TRBD2. Germline lookup yields CDR1 LNHDA and CDR2 SQIVND (reference sequence). The CDR3 totals 15 residues. J was trimmed by 7 bases and V by 4 bases; bases with no gene match: 7. CDR3 DNA: TGTGCCAGTAGTAGGGGTAGCGGGGGGAAAAATGAGCAGTTCTTC. Translated, it gives CASSRGSGGKNEQFF.